Described below is a single TCR beta chain sequence and its context. Germline CDR1 is LNHDA and CDR2 is SQIVND (reference sequence). This CDR3 contains 13 residues. Trimming shortened V by 5 bases and J by 5 bases, and 10 bases separated the two germline ends. Methods used by the authors: Researchers report that nucleated cell counts were estimated from reference gene primer amplification. Profiling relied on immunoSEQ multiplex PCR, and the TCRdb table lists in-frame clones only, not all of them. D and trimming were read from the DNA, whereas the V and J calls and clone size are those reported in that table. Among roughly 80,000 clones, about four fifths were seen once, and the ten largest hold less than 20%. This sample was included in a study of blood T cell repertoires in COVID-19. Study-level background: Collection of acute and convalescent COVID-19 samples took place in the United States, Italy and Spain. The analysed material was cDNA or gDNA that came from T cells, B-cell-depleted T cells, or PBMCs.

This TCR derives from a human donor in a cohort sampled during active COVID-19. The chain combines TRBV19 with TRBJ1-5; D remains unclear. Specimen: peripheral blood. The CDR3 DNA reads as TGTGCCAGTAGTGAAAATCGGGATCAGCCCCAGCATTTT. Translating it yields CASSENRDQPQHF.